This TCR beta chain is drawn from a study of regulatory T cells in long-lasting Graves disease. As for time point: persistent/refractory GD, antithyroid drugs over 5 years with positive TRAb. PBMCs were the source of the RNA used for TCR sequencing. Findings and limits, study-wide: Persistent cases favored TRBV28, TRBJ1-2 and TRBJ2-5.

The CDR3 is 16 residues long. Germline CDR1 is MDHEN and CDR2 is SYDVKM. V shed 3 bases and J shed 0 bases, with 12 bases lying between them. Investigators prepared the TCR beta libraries by applying iRepertoire HTBI primers and Arm-PCR of CDR3 regions. One entry per CDR3 protein, called by TCRdb with MiXCR from the multiplex PCR reads. The table lists 450,000 or so distinct CDR3 sequences, around 21% of them singletons. Many counts were recorded for this clonotype. Its cognate antigen is unknown. This TCR was recovered from a female donor with Graves disease. The sample was peripheral blood mononuclear cells (PBMCs), taken when the disease was refractory, from a patient treated with antithyroid drugs. The chain links TRBV28 to TRBJ1-5; D perhaps matches TRBD1 (5 bases). The CDR3 coding sequence is TGTGCCAGCAGTTTGTCTCAGGGATATAGCAATCAGCCCCAGCATTTT. This encodes CASSLSQGYSNQPQHF.